This T cell receptor (beta chain) is drawn from a study of blood T cells in healthy people across ages. Study in general: Per every two T cells, about one barcoded beta molecule was captured by template switching.

Findings and caveats of the study: The study found more naive CD4+ cells and higher diversity in long-lived than aged donors.

Remarks on this clonotype: The target antigen is unknown. An end of the junction differs from the germline gene, which may be a read error.

A J-beta primer mix and a sample-barcoded 5' primer were used in a second PCR of about 6 to 12 cycles. Using its own MiXCR run on the 5' RACE reads, TCRdb lists one record per CDR3 protein. The sample holds over 600,000 distinct CDR3 sequences, around two fifths seen once. The CDR3 is 13 residues long. CDR1 and CDR2 (germline): SGHRS, YFSETQ. Sequencing used blood. This receptor was taken from a man of 80 years or more in good health. The chain is built from TRBV5-1 and TRBJ2-1, with 7 nucleotides matching TRBD2. The CDR3 spells CASGGDAYNERFF. The CDR3 DNA reads as TGCGCCAGCGGGGGGGACGCCTACAATGAGCGGTTCTTC.